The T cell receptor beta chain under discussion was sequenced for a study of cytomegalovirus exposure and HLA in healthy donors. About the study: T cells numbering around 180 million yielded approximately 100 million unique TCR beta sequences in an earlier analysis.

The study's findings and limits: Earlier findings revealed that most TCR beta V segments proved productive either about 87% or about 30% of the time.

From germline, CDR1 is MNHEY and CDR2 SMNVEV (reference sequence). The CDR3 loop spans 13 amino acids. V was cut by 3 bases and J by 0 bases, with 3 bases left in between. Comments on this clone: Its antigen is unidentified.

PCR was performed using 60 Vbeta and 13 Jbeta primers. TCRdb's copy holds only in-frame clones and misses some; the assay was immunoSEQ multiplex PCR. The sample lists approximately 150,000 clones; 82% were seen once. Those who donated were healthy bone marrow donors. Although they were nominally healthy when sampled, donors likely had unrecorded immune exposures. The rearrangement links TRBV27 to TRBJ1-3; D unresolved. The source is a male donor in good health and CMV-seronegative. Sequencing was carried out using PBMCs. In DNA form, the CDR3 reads TGTGCCAGCAGTTTTAGCTCTGGAAACACCATATATTTT. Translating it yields CASSFSSGNTIYF.